The 22 T cell receptor beta chains below were found in one sample sequenced in a study of PD-1 blockade in classical Hodgkin lymphoma. All trial patients relapsed after autologous stem cell transplantation. Sequencing used immunoSEQ multiplex PCR; TCRdb keeps in-frame clones, though not all of them. Of more than 50,000 clones in the sample, roughly nine tenths are singletons; the top ten hold approximately 15%. Sequencing used peripheral blood mononuclear cells (PBMCs), obtained at baseline. The receptors originated from a human donor with classical Hodgkin lymphoma.

The gene calls are TRBV30 and TRBJ1-6; D is ambiguous. The CDR3 covers 11 residues. CDR1 is GTSNPN, CDR2 SVGIG, per germline (reference sequence). With 3 bases removed from V and 8 bases from J, the gap between germline ends came to 5 bases. This CDR3 is CAWSLHSPLHF. In nucleotides, the CDR3 is TGTGCCTGGAGCCTACATTCACCCCTCCACTTT.

In this sample, this clone is medium-sized. The V call is TRBV27, the J call TRBJ2-2; possibly TRBD2 for D (5 bases). Looked up from germline, CDR1 is MNHEY and CDR2 is SMNVEV (reference sequence). This CDR3 is built from 14 residues. V was cut by 3 bases and J by 9 bases, with 14 bases left in between. CDR3 in DNA: TGTGCCAGCAGTTTGGGAGCCGCACAGAGGGAGCTGTTTTTT. The encoded protein is CASSLGAAQRELFF.

The rearrangement links TRBV5-1 to TRBJ2-3; D gene unclear. V was cut by 0 bases and J by 0 bases, with 11 bases left in between. The CDR3 loop spans 16 amino acids. From germline, CDR1 is SGHRS and CDR2 YFSETQ. The CDR3 region has the DNA TGCGCCAGCAGCTTGGGTCAGACGACTAGCACAGATACGCAGTATTTT. Its protein product is CASSLGQTTSTDTQYF. Looking up the rest from reference TRBV5-1 and TRBJ2-3 gives the full variable domain: KAGVTQTPRYLIKTRGQQVTLSCSPISGHRSVSWYQQTPGQGLQFLFEYFSETQRNKGNFPGRFSGRQFSNSRSEMNVSTLELGDSALYLCASSLGQTTSTDTQYFGPGTRLTVL.

The rearrangement uses TRBV4-1 and TRBJ1-1; no clear D gene. Germline V gene sequence: CDR1 MGHRA, CDR2 YSYEKL. This CDR3 spans 14 amino acids. Trimming shortened V by 0 bases and J by 8 bases, and 13 bases separated the two germline ends. The CDR3 reads CASSQESRISEAFF. CDR3 DNA: TGCGCCAGCAGCCAAGAATCCAGAATCTCCGAAGCTTTCTTT.

This chain links TRBV7-9 with TRBJ1-4; 7 bases line up with TRBD1. CDR1 is SEHNR, CDR2 FQNEAQ, per germline (reference sequence). The V gene end was trimmed by 1 base and the J gene end by 7 bases; junction bases not matched to a gene: 6. The CDR3 spans 15 residues. The CDR3 DNA is TGTGCCAGCAGCTTAGGGGACAGCCGGGGTGAAAAACTGTTTTTT. This encodes CASSLGDSRGEKLFF.

J is TRBJ1-1 and V is TRBV11-2; TRBD1 matches 7 bases. CDR3 length: 14 amino acids. CDR1 and CDR2 from the germline V gene are SGHAT and FQNNGV. V lost 3 bases and J lost 8; bases outside the gene matches: 9. The CDR3 spells CASSLLQGRGEAFF. CDR3 nucleotides: TGTGCCAGCAGCTTGTTACAGGGGCGGGGGGAAGCTTTCTTT.

The chain uses TRBV5-4 and TRBJ1-1; 7 positions agree with TRBD1. In germline, CDR1 is SGHNT, CDR2 YYREEE (reference sequence). CDR3 length: 14 amino acids. V dropped 3 bases and J dropped 5; count of bases not matched to a gene: 7. This CDR3 reads CASSSDREVTEAFF. The CDR3 DNA sequence: TGTGCCAGCAGCTCCGACAGGGAAGTGACTGAAGCTTTCTTT. Variable domain in full (rest from reference TRBV5-4 and TRBJ1-1): ETGVTQSPTHLIKTRGQQVTLRCSSQSGHNTVSWYQQALGQGPQFIFQYYREEENGRGNFPPRFSGLQFPNYSSELNVNALELDDSALYLCASSSDREVTEAFFGQGTRLTVV.

The rearrangement links TRBV7-9 to TRBJ2-5; D is perhaps TRBD2 (5 bases). Trimming cost V 5 bases and J 9 bases, with 16 bases left between them. Germline assignment: CDR1 SEHNR and CDR2 FQNEAQ (reference sequence). This CDR3 is 13 amino acids long. CDR3 amino acids: CASSSLVGRPQYF. DNA for the CDR3: TGTGCCAGCAGCAGCCTCGTTGGGAGACCCCAGTACTTC.

CDR3 loop: CASSPRGGPTAKNIQYF. CDR3 nucleotide sequence: TGTGCCAGCAGTCCCCGGGGGGGCCCTACAGCCAAAAACATTCAGTACTTC. The genes are TRBV28 and TRBJ2-4; 8 bases agree with TRBD2. The CDR3 runs 17 residues. The V gene's germline CDR1 is MDHEN and CDR2 SYDVKM. With V trimmed by 5 bases and J by 0 bases, 9 bases remained unmatched.

This chain joins TRBV10-2 and TRBJ2-7, with a weak D call TRBD1 (5 bases). The CDR3 spans 14 residues. The V end lost 3 bases, the J end lost 0 bases, and 9 bases lay between the germline ends. Germline lookup yields CDR1 WSHSY and CDR2 SAAADI. The CDR3 nucleotides are TGCGCCAGCAGTGACTACAGGTTCTCCTACGAGCAGTACTTC. Residues: CASSDYRFSYEQYF.

V usage is TRBV27 and J usage is TRBJ2-6; 8 bases are a match to TRBD1. V lost 10 bases and J lost 0; bases outside the gene matches: 5. The CDR3 has 15 amino acids. The germline V gene encodes CDR1 MNHEY and CDR2 SMNVEV (reference sequence). The CDR3 here is CATMTGDSGANVLTF. The DNA for the CDR3 is TGTGCCACCATGACAGGGGACTCTGGGGCCAACGTCCTGACTTTC.

The chain is built from TRBV4-1 and TRBJ1-3, with a possible D match to TRBD1 (5 bases). The ends were cut back, 6 bases at V and 7 bases at J, with 10 bases in the middle. The CDR3 covers 12 residues. CDR1 and CDR2 from the germline V gene are MGHRA and YSYEKL. CDR3 coding DNA: TGCGCCAGCAGTTTGGGGGGGAACACCATATATTTT. It codes for CASSLGGNTIYF.

The rearrangement joins TRBV30 to TRBJ2-7; a weak D match, TRBD1 (6 bases). V gave up 1 base and J gave up 0 bases, with 10 bases separating them. Germline CDR1 reads GTSNPN; CDR2 reads SVGIG (reference sequence). This CDR3 spans 14 amino acids. The CDR3 DNA follows: TGTGCCTGGAGTGGGGGGCAGGGCTCCTACGAGCAGTACTTC. This encodes CAWSGGQGSYEQYF.

The table lists this clone with a few counts. The V and J genes are TRBV13 and TRBJ1-1, with D hard to call. The CDR3 contains 11 residues. In germline, CDR1 is PRHDT, CDR2 FYEKMQ (reference sequence). Trimming left V 1 base short and J 8 bases short, with 5 bases between. The CDR3 nucleotides read TGTGCCAGCAGCTTAGTGGCAGAAGCTTTCTTT. Its translation is CASSLVAEAFF.

V and J are TRBV2 and TRBJ1-2; D is unresolved. The CDR3 runs 11 residues. V was pared by 10 bases and J by 4 bases, with 10 bases between. Germline V gene lookup returns CDR1 SNHLY and CDR2 FYNNEI. CDR3 coding DNA: TGTGCCACCAGAAACTTCTATGGCTACACCTTC. It encodes CATRNFYGYTF.

A few counts support this clone. The chain joins TRBV10-1 to TRBJ1-1; no clear D. Deletions cut 6 bases from V and 2 bases from J, with 10 bases between. CDR3 length equals 13 residues. Germline V gene lookup returns CDR1 WNHNN and CDR2 SYGVQD (reference sequence). The CDR3 loop reads CASRLSANTEAFF. The CDR3 nucleotides are TGCGCCAGCAGGTTATCAGCTAACACTGAAGCTTTCTTT.

The chain joins TRBV9 to TRBJ2-5, with a tentative D call TRBD2 (5 bases). Germline V lookup: CDR1 SGDLS, CDR2 YYNGEE. Trimming pared 4 bases from V and 2 bases from J, leaving 18 bases between. The CDR3 spans 16 residues. The CDR3 here is CASSYFPTAVQETQYF. The DNA of the CDR3 is TGTGCCAGCAGCTACTTTCCAACAGCGGTACAAGAGACCCAGTACTTC.

This chain links TRBV5-4 with TRBJ2-2, with D unclear. Germline CDR1 is SGHNT and CDR2 is YYREEE (reference sequence). This CDR3 contains 11 residues. The V end was cut by 4 bases, the J end by 7 bases, with 5 bases between. The CDR3 nucleotides are TGTGCCAGCAGCGTGAGCGGGGAGCTGTTTTTT. Its translation: CASSVSGELFF.

In nucleotides, the CDR3 is TGTGCCAGCAGTTCCTACTACGAGCAGTACTTC. Its translation is CASSSYYEQYF. The chain carries TRBV7-9 and TRBJ2-7; D is uncertain. The V end was cut by 6 bases, the J end by 3 bases, with 6 bases between. This CDR3 is 11 amino acids long. Per the germline V gene, CDR1 is SEHNR and CDR2 is FQNEAQ (reference sequence).

This chain uses TRBV19 with TRBJ2-1, with 9 bases matching TRBD2. Trimming took 5 bases from V and 5 from J; bases not matched to a gene: 13. Germline CDR1 reads LNHDA; CDR2 reads SQIVND (reference sequence). This CDR3 has 17 residues. The chain's CDR3 is CASSLQVGRGGNNEQFF. The CDR3 DNA sequence: TGTGCCAGTAGTCTCCAAGTTGGGCGGGGGGGAAACAATGAGCAGTTCTTC.

V gene TRBV5-1 combines with J gene TRBJ2-3; 9 nucleotides line up with TRBD2. The CDR3 has 18 residues. With 0 bases clipped from V and 6 bases from J, the junction kept 14 bases outside the gene matches. Looked up from germline, CDR1 is SGHRS and CDR2 is YFSETQ. CDR3 sequence reads: CASSLATHSAGGPDTQYF. The CDR3 bases are TGCGCCAGCAGCTTGGCCACTCACAGCGCGGGGGGGCCCGATACGCAGTATTTT.

This sequence joins TRBV10-3 and TRBJ2-2, with TRBD1 identical over 9 bases. The CDR3 is 16 amino acids. V lost 8 bases and J lost 6; bases outside the gene matches: 13. Germline-derived CDR1 and CDR2 are ENHRY and SYGVKD. CDR3 nucleotide sequence: TGTGCCATCGCCGCTGGGGGACAGGGAATACCCGGGGAGCTGTTTTTT. It is translated as CAIAAGGQGIPGELFF.